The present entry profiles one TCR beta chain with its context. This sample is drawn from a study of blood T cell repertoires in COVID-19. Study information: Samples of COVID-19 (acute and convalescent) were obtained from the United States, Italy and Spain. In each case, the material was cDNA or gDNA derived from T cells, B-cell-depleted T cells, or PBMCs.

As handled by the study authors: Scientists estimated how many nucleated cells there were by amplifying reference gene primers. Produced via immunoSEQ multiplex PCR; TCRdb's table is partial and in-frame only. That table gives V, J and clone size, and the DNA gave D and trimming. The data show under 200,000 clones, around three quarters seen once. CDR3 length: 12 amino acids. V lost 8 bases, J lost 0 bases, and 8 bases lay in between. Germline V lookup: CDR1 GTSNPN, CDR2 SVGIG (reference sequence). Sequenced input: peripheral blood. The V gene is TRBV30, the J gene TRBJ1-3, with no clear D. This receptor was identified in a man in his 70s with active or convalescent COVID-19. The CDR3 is CAAASSGNTIYF. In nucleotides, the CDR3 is TGTGCCGCGGCTAGCTCTGGAAACACCATATATTTT.